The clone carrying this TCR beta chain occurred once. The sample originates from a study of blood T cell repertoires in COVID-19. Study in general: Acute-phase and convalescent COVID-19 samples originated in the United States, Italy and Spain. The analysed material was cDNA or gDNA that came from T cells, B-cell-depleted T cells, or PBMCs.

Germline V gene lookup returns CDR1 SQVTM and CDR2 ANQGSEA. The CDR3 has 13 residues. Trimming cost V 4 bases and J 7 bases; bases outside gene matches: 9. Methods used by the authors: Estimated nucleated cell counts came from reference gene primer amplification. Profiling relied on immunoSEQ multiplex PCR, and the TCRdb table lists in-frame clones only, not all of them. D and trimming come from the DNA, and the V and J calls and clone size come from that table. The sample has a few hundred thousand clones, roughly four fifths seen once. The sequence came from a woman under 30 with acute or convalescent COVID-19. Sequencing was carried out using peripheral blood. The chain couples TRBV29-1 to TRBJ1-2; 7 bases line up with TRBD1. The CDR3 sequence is CSVGGGIPFGYTF. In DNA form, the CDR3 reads TGCAGCGTTGGAGGGGGCATTCCCTTTGGCTACACCTTC.